Given below is one T cell receptor beta chain in context. Its target is not known. This entry is derived from a study of T cell repertoires in cytomegalovirus infection. Study-level background: Selection of CMV epitopes for the study included recently identified HLA-C-restricted and well-studied HLA-B-restricted ones.

Overall study findings and caveats: HLA-C-restricted CMV-specific TCR beta clonotypes were dominant in the ex vivo response.

Each CDR3 protein is one row after TCRdb ran MiXCR on the reads. The table lists roughly 500,000 distinct CDR3 sequences, about 33% of them singletons, with 15% to 20% in the top ten. This CDR3 contains 13 residues. From germline, CDR1 is LNHDA and CDR2 SQIVND (reference sequence). The V and J ends lost 6 bases and 13 bases, in that order; junction bases with no gene match: 12. The chain couples TRBV19 to TRBJ2-1; 7 nucleotides line up with TRBD2. The sequence derives from a human donor in good health (CMV status not recorded). Some clones in this sample may be carry-over from other donors' samples. The material was cultured PBMCs, obtained from culture after CMV antigen stimulation. CDR3: CASSLFAGVFQFF. The CDR3 coding sequence is TGTGCCAGTAGCCTTTTTGCGGGAGTATTTCAGTTCTTC.